This T cell receptor (beta chain) was documented in a study of blood T cell repertoires in COVID-19. Study summary: COVID-19 samples from acute and convalescent phases originated in the United States, Italy and Spain. Sources were T cells, B-cell-depleted T cells, or PBMCs; the material itself was cDNA or gDNA.

How the authors handled the data: The assay estimated nucleated cells by amplifying reference gene primers. Sequencing used immunoSEQ multiplex PCR; TCRdb keeps in-frame clones, though not all of them. That table is the source of V, J and clone size, and D and trimming were worked out from the DNA. This repertoire shows tens of thousands of clones, less than 85% found once; its top ten account for roughly 18%. Sequencing input: peripheral blood. This TCR was sampled from a man aged 55 to 70 with acute or convalescent COVID-19.

The CDR3 sequence: CASRRPGPSNEQFF. CDR3 nucleotides: TGTGCCAGCAGAAGACCAGGGCCCTCCAATGAGCAGTTCTTC. The chain links TRBV11-2 to TRBJ2-1; TRBD1 might be the D (5 bases). V lost 6 bases and J 6 bases, leaving 15 bases between the germline ends. The CDR3 is 14 residues long. Germline CDR1 reads SGHAT; CDR2 reads FQNNGV.